These 13 T cell receptor beta chains were sequenced from one sample in a study of identifying expanded T cells in peripheral blood (dated by TCRdb to the late 2010s). Library construction relied on the immunoSEQ multiplex PCR assay. What TCRdb holds here is the immuneACCESS table cut down to in-frame rearrangements. Part of the clones is not present; checked against another copy, under half of the missing clones reflect an unresolved V gene, and the others are unexplained. The sample table contains under 95,000 clones; only one count was recorded for roughly 90% of them. About 3% of the sample rests with the top ten. Material: blood. The receptors were gathered from a person aged 18 to 75 in good health.

The chain joins TRBV5-1 to TRBJ2-5, with D unresolved. Germline V gene lookup returns CDR1 SGHRS and CDR2 YFSETQ. The CDR3 runs to 14 residues. Trimming stripped 4 bases from V and 4 bases from J, with 14 bases between. The CDR3 region has the DNA TGCGCCAGCAGCCCTTCAGGTTTCCCAGAGACCCAGTACTTC. Residues: CASSPSGFPETQYF.

CDR3 sequence (DNA): TGTGCCAGCAGCTCATTTCCCCGTGTGGGCACTAGCGGGAGAACCACCGGGGAGCTGTTTTTT. It is translated as CASSSFPRVGTSGRTTGELFF. The chain couples TRBV7-6 to TRBJ2-2; 11 bases map to TRBD2. This CDR3 spans 21 amino acids. Trimming took 4 bases from V and 4 from J; bases not matched to a gene: 20. Germline-derived CDR1 and CDR2 are SGHVS and FNYEAQ.

The rearrangement joins TRBV7-8 to TRBJ2-1; 9 nucleotides match TRBD2. This CDR3 comprises 13 residues. The V gene's germline CDR1 is SGHVS and CDR2 FQNEAQ. J lost 15 bases, V lost 5 bases, and 11 bases had no gene match. CDR3 region: CASSNPGTSSSFF. The CDR3 region has the DNA TGTGCCAGCAGCAACCCCGGGACTAGCTCCTCGTTCTTC.

The chain is built from TRBV18 and TRBJ2-5, with no clear D. The CDR3 has 13 amino acids. CDR1 is KGHSH, CDR2 LQKENI, per germline. V gave up 2 bases and J gave up 5 bases, with 9 bases separating them. Here the CDR3 DNA reads TGTGCCAGCTCACCAATGGGAACCGAGACCCAGTACTTC. It encodes CASSPMGTETQYF.

The V call is TRBV28, the J call TRBJ2-7, with D unresolved. Germline V CDR1 and CDR2: MDHEN, SYDVKM. V was pared by 5 bases and J by 2 bases, with 13 bases between. This CDR3 is built from 14 residues. For the CDR3, the DNA is TGTGCCAGCAGTACCCCTACCCCCCCCTACGAGCAGTACTTC. It is translated as CASSTPTPPYEQYF.

V gene TRBV7-3 combines with J gene TRBJ2-1; D not certain. The CDR3 extends over 16 amino acids. Germline V gives CDR1 SGHTA, CDR2 FQGTGA. V shed 4 bases and J shed 0 bases, with 13 bases lying between them. The CDR3 sequence is CASSSALTSSYNEQFF. The DNA of the CDR3 is TGTGCCAGCAGCTCAGCCCTAACGAGCTCCTACAATGAGCAGTTCTTC.

V is TRBV9 and J is TRBJ2-4; D not certain. The germline V gene encodes CDR1 SGDLS and CDR2 YYNGEE. The CDR3 covers 12 residues. The V gene lost 3 bases and the J gene lost 3 bases, with 4 bases spanning the gap. CDR3 region: CASSANKNIQYF. The CDR3 DNA sequence: TGTGCCAGCAGCGCGAACAAAAACATTCAGTACTTC.

For the CDR3, the DNA is TGTGCCAGCAGCCCCCGTTGGACCTATGGCTACACCTTC. This codes for CASSPRWTYGYTF. This chain connects TRBV7-2 to TRBJ1-2; D is uncertain. Trimming left V 5 bases short and J 4 bases short, with 11 bases between. The CDR3 runs 13 residues. Germline CDR1 SGHTA, CDR2 FQGNSA.

This clone was found once. The chain carries TRBV28 and TRBJ1-2; a weak D match, TRBD1 (6 bases). V lost 4 bases and J lost 7, with 22 bases in between. There are 16 residues in the CDR3. CDR1 and CDR2 (germline): MDHEN, SYDVKM. In DNA, the CDR3 is TGTGCCAGCAGTTCTAAGGGCAGGGGAGTTTCTTCTGGCTACACCTTC. The encoded protein is CASSSKGRGVSSGYTF.

This rearrangement joins TRBV15 to TRBJ1-1, with TRBD1 as a possible D gene (5 bases). CDR1 LNHNV and CDR2 YYDKDF come from the germline V gene (reference sequence). CDR3 length equals 15 residues. V was trimmed by 5 bases and J by 1 base, leaving 14 bases between them. CDR3 residues: CATSSSRAPNTEAFF. CDR3 DNA: TGTGCCACCAGCTCCTCCAGGGCCCCGAACACTGAAGCTTTCTTT. The entire variable domain, with the rest obtained from reference TRBV15 and TRBJ1-1, is as follows: DAMVIQNPRYQVTQFGKPVTLSCSQTLNHNVMYWYQQKSSQAPKLLFHYYDKDFNNEADTPDNFQSRRPNTSFCFLDIRSPGLGDTAMYLCATSSSRAPNTEAFFGQGTRLTVV.

The rearrangement links TRBV6-1 to TRBJ2-7, with D possibly called TRBD1 or TRBD2 (5 bases each). The ends were cut back, 6 bases at V and 1 base at J, with 13 bases in the middle. In germline, CDR1 is MNHNS, CDR2 SASEGT. The CDR3 has 14 residues. The CDR3 region has the DNA TGTGCCAGCAGGGGGCGGACTCTATCCTACGAGCAGTACTTC. Amino acids: CASRGRTLSYEQYF.

The chain combines TRBV19 with TRBJ2-3; maybe TRBD1 (6 bases). CDR3 length: 13 amino acids. V dropped 7 bases and J dropped 6 bases, with 14 bases sitting between them. From germline, CDR1 is LNHDA and CDR2 SQIVND (reference sequence). The CDR3 protein is CASIESTGDTQYF. CDR3 bases: TGTGCCAGTATAGAAAGTACAGGGGATACGCAGTATTTT.

CDR3 loop: CASSFTGEQYF. DNA for the CDR3: TGTGCCAGCAGCTTTACCGGCGAGCAGTACTTC. The chain links TRBV11-2 to TRBJ2-7, with D uncertain. With 3 bases removed from V and 6 bases from J, the gap between germline ends came to 6 bases. Germline V gene sequence: CDR1 SGHAT, CDR2 FQNNGV. The CDR3 contains 11 residues.